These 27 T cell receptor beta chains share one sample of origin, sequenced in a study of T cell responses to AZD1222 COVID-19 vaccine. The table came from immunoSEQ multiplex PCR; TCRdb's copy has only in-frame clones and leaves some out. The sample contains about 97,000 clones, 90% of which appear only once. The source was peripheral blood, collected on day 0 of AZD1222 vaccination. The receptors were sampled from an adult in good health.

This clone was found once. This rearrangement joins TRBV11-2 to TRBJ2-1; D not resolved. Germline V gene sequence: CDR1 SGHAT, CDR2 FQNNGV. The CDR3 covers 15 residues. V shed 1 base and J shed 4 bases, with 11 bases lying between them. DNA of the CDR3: TGTGCCAGCAGCTTAGCAGGAGATGTTTACAATGAGCAGTTCTTC. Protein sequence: CASSLAGDVYNEQFF.

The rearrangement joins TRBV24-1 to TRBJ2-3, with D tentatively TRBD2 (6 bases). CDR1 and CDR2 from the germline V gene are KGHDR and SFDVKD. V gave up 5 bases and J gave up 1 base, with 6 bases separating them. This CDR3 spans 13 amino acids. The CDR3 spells CATSGGGTDTQYF. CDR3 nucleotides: TGTGCCACCAGTGGGGGGGGCACAGATACGCAGTATTTT.

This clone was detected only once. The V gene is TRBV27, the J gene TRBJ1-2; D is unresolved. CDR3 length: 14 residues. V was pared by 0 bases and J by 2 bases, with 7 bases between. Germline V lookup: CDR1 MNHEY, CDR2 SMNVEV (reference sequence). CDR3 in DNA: TGTGCCAGCAGTTTATCGCCCAGGAACTATGGCTACACCTTC. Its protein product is CASSLSPRNYGYTF.

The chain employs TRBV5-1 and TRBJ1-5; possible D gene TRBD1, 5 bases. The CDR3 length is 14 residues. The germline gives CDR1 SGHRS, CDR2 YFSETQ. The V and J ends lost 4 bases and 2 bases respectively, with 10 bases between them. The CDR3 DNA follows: TGCGCCAGCAGCCCGGACACCCGCAATCAGCCCCAGCATTTT. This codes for CASSPDTRNQPQHF.

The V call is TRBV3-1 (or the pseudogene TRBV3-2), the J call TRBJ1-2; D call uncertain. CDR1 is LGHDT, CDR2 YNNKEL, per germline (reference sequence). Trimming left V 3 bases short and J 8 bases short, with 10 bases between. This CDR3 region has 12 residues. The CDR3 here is CASSHSGDGYTF. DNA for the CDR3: TGTGCCAGCAGCCACTCCGGAGACGGCTACACCTTC.

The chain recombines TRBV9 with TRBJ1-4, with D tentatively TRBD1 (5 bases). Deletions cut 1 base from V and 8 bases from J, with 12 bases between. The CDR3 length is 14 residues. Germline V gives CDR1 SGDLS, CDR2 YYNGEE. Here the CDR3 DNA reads TGTGCCAGCAGCGTATCGGGGCGAGGGGAAAAACTGTTTTTT. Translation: CASSVSGRGEKLFF. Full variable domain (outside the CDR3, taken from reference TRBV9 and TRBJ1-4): DSGVTQTPKHLITATGQRVTLRCSPRSGDLSVYWYQQSLDQGLQFLIQYYNGEERAKGNILERFSAQQFPDLHSELNLSSLELGDSALYFCASSVSGRGEKLFFGSGTQLSVL.

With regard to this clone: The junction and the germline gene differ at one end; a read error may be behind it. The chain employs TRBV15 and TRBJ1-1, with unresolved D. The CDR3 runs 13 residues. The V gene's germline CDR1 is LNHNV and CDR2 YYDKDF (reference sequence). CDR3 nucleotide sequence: TGTGCCGCCAGCAGATATACGGGGACTGAAGCTTTCTTT. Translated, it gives CAASRYTGTEAFF.

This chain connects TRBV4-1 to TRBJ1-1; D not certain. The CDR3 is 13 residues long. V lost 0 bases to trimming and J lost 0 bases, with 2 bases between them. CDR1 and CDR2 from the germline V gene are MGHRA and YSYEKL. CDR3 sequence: CASSQDLNTEAFF. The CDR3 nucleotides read TGCGCCAGCAGCCAAGACTTGAACACTGAAGCTTTCTTT.

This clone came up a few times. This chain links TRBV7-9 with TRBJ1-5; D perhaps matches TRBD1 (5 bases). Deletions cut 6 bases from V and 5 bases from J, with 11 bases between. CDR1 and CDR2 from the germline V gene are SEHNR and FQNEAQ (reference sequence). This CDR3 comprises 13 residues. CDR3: CASSTGLDQPQHF. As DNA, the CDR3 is TGTGCCAGCAGTACAGGCTTGGATCAGCCCCAGCATTTT.

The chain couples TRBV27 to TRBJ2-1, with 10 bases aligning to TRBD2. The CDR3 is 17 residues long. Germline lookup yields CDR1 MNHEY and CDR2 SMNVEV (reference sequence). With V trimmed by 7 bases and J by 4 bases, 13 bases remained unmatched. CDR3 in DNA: TGTGCCAGCACCCTTTACAGCGGGGGGGCCTCGTACAATGAGCAGTTCTTC. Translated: CASTLYSGGASYNEQFF.

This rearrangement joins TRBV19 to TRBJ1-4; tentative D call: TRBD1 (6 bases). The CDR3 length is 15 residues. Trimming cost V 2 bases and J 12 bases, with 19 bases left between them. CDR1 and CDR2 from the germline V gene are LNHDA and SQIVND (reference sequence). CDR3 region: CASSITSLLGAELFF. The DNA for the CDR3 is TGTGCCAGTAGTATAACGTCTTTGTTGGGGGCTGAACTGTTTTTT.

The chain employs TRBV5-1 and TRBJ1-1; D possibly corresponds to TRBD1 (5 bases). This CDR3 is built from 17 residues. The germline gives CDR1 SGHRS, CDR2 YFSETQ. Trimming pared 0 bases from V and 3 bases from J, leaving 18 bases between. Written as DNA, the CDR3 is TGCGCCAGCAGCTTGGATGGCCCGACCTTAGGGGACACTGAAGCTTTCTTT. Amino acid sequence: CASSLDGPTLGDTEAFF.

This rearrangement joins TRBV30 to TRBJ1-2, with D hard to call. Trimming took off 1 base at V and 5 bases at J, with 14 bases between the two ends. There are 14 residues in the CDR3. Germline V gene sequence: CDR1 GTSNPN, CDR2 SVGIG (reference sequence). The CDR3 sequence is CAWSGAYRVYGYTF. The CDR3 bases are TGTGCCTGGAGTGGGGCTTACAGAGTTTATGGCTACACCTTC.

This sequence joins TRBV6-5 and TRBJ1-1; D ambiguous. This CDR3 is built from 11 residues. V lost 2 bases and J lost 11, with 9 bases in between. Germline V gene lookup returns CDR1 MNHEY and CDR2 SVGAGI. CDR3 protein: CASSYGPRAFF. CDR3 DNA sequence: TGTGCCAGCAGTTACGGCCCTAGGGCTTTCTTT.

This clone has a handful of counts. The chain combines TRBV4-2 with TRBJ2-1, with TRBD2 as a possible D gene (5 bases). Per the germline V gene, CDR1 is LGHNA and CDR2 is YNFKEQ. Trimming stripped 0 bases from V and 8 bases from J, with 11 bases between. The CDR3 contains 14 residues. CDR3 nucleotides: TGTGCCAGCAGCCAAGAAGATGGGCGGGATGAGCAGTTCTTC. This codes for CASSQEDGRDEQFF.

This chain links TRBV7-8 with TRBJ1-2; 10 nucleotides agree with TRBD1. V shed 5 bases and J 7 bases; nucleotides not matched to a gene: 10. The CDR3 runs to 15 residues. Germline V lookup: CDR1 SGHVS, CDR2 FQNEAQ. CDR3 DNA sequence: TGTGCCAGCAGCGTCCGGGACAGGGGATCATCTGGCTACACCTTC. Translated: CASSVRDRGSSGYTF.

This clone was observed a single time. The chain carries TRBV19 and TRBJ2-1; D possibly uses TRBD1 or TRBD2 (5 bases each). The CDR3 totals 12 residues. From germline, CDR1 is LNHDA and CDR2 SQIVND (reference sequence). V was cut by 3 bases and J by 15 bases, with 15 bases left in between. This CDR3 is CASSMGEGYRFF. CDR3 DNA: TGTGCCAGTAGTATGGGAGAGGGGTACAGGTTCTTC.

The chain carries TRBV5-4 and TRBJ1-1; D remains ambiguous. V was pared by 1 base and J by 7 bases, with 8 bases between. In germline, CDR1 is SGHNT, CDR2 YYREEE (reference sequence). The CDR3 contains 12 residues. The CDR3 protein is CASSLLFGEAFF. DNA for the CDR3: TGTGCCAGCAGCTTGTTGTTCGGTGAAGCTTTCTTT.

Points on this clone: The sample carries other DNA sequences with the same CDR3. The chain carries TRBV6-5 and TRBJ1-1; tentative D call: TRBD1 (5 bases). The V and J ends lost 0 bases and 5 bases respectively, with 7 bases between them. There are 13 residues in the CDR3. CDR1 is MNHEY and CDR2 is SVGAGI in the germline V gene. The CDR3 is CASSYSGVTEAFF. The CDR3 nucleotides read TGTGCCAGCAGTTACTCGGGGGTTACTGAAGCTTTCTTT.

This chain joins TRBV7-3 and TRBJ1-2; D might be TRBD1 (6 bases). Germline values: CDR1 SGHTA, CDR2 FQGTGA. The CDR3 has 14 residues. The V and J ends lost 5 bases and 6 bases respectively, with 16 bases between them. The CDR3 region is CASSPTGGPDGYTF. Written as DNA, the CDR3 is TGTGCCAGCAGCCCTACCGGGGGGCCTGATGGCTACACCTTC.

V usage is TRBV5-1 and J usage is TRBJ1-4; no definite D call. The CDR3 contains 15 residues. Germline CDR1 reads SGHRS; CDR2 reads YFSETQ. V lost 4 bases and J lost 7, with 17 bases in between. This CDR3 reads CASSLLRQAGEKLFF. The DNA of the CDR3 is TGCGCCAGCAGCCTCCTACGGCAGGCGGGTGAAAAACTGTTTTTT.

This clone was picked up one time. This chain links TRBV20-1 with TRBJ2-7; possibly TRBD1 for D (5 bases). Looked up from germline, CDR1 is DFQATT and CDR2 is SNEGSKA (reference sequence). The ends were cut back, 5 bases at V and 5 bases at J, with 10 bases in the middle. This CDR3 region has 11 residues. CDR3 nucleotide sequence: TGCAGTGCTTTCCAGGGTAACGAGCAGTACTTC. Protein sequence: CSAFQGNEQYF.

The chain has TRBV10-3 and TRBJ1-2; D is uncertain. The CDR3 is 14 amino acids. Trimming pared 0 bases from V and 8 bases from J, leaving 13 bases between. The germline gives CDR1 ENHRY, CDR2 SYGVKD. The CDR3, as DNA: TGTGCCATCAGTGAGTCAATAGGGTTGGGCGGCTACACCTTC. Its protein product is CAISESIGLGGYTF.

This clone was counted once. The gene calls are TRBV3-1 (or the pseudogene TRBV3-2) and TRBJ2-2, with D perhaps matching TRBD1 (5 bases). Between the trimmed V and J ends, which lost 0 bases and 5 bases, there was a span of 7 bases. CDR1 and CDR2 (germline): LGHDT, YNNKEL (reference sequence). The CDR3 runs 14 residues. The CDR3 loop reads CASSQDQGTGELFF. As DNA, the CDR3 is TGTGCCAGCAGCCAAGACCAGGGAACCGGGGAGCTGTTTTTT.

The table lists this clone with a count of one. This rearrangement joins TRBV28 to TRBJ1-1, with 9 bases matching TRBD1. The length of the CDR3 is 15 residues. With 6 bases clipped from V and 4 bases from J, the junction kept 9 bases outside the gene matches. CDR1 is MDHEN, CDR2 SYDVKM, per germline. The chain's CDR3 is CASRLPTGGGTEAFF. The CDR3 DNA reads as TGTGCCAGCAGACTCCCGACAGGGGGTGGCACTGAAGCTTTCTTT.

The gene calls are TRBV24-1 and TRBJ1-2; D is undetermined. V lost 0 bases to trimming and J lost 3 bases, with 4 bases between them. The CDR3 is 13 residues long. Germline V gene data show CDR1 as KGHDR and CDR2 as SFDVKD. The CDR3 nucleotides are TGTGCCACCAGTGATTTGGACTACTATGGCTACACCTTC. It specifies CATSDLDYYGYTF.

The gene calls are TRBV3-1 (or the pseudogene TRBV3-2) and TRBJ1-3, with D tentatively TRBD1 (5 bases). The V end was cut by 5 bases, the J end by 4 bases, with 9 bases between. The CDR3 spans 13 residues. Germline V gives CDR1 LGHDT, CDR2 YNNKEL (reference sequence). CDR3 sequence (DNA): TGTGCCAGCAGCGGGACGACAGGAAACACCATATATTTT. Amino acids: CASSGTTGNTIYF.